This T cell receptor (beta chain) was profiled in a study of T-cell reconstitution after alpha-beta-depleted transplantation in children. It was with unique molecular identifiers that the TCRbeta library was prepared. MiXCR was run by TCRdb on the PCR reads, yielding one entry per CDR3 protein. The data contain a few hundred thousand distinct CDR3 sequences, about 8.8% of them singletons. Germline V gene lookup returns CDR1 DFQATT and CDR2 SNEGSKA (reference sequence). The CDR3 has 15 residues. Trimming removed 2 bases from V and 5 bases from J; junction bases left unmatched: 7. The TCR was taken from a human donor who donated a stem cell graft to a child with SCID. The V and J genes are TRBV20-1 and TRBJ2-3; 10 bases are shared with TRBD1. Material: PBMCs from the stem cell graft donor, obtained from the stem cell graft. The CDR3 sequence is CSARPGTGVGDTQYF. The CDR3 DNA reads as TGCAGTGCTAGACCCGGGACAGGGGTTGGAGATACGCAGTATTTT.